The clone carrying this TCR beta chain has ten or more counts. Its antigen is as yet unknown. CDR1 MNHEY and CDR2 SVGAGI come from the germline V gene. Deletions cut 0 bases from V and 1 base from J, with 9 bases between. CDR3 length equals 15 residues. The TCR beta library used iRepertoire HTBI primers with Arm-PCR amplification of CDR3. One entry per CDR3 protein, called by TCRdb with MiXCR from the multiplex PCR reads. This sample has a few hundred thousand distinct CDR3 sequences, with about 20% found just once. The record originates from a study of regulatory T cells in long-lasting Graves disease. Findings and limits, study-wide: Between persistent patients, roughly 2,600 public clonotypes were shared, exceeding the roughly 1,000 shared between new patients.

Time point described: persistent/refractory GD, antithyroid drugs over 5 years with positive TRAb. PBMCs provided the RNA from which the TCR library was made. The gene calls are TRBV6-5 and TRBJ2-5, with D possibly being TRBD1 (5 bases). Sample: peripheral blood mononuclear cells (PBMCs), taken when the disease was refractory, from a patient treated with antithyroid drugs. The receptor was derived from a female donor with Graves disease. Here the CDR3 DNA reads TGTGCCAGCAGTTACTCCGCCCAGGGCCAAGAGACCCAGTACTTC. It specifies CASSYSAQGQETQYF.